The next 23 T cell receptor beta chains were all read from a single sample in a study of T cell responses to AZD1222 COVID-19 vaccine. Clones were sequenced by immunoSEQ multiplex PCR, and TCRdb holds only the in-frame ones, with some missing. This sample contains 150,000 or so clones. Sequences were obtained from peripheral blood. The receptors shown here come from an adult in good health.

The CDR3 DNA reads as TGTGCCAGCAGCCAAGATCGCAGGGTACGTAATGAAGCTTTCTTT. Residues: CASSQDRRVRNEAFF. This chain links TRBV14 with TRBJ1-1, with D maybe TRBD1 (5 bases). The CDR3 spans 15 residues. The germline V gene has CDR1 SGHDN and CDR2 FVKESK. V gave up 0 bases and J gave up 7 bases, with 15 bases separating them.

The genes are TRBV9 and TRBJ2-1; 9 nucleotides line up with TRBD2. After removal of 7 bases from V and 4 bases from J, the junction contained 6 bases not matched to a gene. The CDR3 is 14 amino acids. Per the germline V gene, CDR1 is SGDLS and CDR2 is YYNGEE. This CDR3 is CASGAGGRYNEQFF. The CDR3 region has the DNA TGTGCCAGCGGAGCGGGGGGCAGGTACAATGAGCAGTTCTTC. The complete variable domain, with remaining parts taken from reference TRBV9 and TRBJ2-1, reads DSGVTQTPKHLITATGQRVTLRCSPRSGDLSVYWYQQSLDQGLQFLIQYYNGEERAKGNILERFSAQQFPDLHSELNLSSLELGDSALYFCASGAGGRYNEQFFGPGTRLTVL.

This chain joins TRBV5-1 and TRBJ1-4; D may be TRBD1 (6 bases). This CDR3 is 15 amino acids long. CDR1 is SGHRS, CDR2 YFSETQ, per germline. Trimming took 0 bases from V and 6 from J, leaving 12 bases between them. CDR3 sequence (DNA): TGCGCCAGCAGCTTGGTAGCAGGGGCGGATGAAAAACTGTTTTTT. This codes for CASSLVAGADEKLFF.

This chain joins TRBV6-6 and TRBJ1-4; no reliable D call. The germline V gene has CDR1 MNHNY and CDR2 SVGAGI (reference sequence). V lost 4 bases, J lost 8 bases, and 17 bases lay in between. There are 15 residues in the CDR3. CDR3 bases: TGTGCCAGCAGTTTCCCGACTAGGCAAGGGGAAAAACTGTTTTTT. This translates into CASSFPTRQGEKLFF.

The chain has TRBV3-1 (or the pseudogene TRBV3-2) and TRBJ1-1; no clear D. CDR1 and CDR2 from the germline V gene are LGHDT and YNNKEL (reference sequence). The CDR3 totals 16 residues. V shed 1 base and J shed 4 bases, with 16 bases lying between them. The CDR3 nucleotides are TGTGCCAGCAGCCAAGTAAGGGCCAAGTTGGGCACTGAAGCTTTCTTT. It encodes CASSQVRAKLGTEAFF.

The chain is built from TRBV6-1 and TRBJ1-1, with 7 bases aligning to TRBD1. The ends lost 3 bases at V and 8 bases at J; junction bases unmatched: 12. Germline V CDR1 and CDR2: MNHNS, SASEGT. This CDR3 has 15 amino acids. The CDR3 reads CASSDGTARGGEAFF. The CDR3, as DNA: TGTGCCAGCAGTGACGGGACAGCTAGGGGAGGGGAAGCTTTCTTT.

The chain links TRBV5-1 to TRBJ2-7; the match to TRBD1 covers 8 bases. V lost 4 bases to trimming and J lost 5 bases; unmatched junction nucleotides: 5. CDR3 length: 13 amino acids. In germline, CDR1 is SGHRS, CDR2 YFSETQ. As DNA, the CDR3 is TGCGCCAGCAGCAGGACAGGGTTCGACGAGCAGTACTTC. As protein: CASSRTGFDEQYF.

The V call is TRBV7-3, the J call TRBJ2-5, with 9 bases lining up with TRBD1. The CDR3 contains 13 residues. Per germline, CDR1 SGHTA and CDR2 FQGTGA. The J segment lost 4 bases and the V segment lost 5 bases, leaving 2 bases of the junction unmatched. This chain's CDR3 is CASSPDRGETQYF. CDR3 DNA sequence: TGTGCCAGCAGCCCGGACAGGGGAGAGACCCAGTACTTC.

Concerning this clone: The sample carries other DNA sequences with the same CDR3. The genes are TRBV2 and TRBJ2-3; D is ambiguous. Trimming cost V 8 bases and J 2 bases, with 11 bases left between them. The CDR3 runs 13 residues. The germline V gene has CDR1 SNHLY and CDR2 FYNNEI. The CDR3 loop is CASSPPFTDTQYF. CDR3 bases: TGTGCCAGCTCCCCCCCCTTCACAGATACGCAGTATTTT.

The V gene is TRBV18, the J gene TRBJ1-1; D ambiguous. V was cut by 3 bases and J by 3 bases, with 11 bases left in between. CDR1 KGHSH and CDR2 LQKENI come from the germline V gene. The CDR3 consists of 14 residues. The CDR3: CASSPSGKHTEAFF. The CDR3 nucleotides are TGTGCCAGCTCACCTTCGGGAAAGCACACTGAAGCTTTCTTT.

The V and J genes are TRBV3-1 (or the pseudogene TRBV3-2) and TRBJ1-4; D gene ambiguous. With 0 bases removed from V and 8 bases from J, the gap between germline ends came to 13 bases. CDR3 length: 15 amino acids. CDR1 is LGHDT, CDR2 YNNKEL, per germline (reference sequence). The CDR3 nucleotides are TGTGCCAGCAGCCAAGATGTGGCGGTTCAGGAAAAACTGTTTTTT. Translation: CASSQDVAVQEKLFF.

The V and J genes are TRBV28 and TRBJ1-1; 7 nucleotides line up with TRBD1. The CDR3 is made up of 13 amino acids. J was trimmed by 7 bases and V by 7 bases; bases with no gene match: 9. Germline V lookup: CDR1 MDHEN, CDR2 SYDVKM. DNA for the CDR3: TGTGCCAGCAATCCTTCGACAGGGCTTGAAGCTTTCTTT. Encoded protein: CASNPSTGLEAFF.

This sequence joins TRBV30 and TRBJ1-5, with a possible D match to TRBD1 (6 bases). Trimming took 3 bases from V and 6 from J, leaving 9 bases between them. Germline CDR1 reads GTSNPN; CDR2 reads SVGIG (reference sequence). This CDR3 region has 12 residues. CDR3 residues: CAWSGGGQPQHF. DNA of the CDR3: TGTGCCTGGAGCGGAGGGGGTCAGCCCCAGCATTTT.

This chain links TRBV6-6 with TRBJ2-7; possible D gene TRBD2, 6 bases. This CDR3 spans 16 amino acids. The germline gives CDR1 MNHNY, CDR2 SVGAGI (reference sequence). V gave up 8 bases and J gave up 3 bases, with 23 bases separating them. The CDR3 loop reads CASGLWDSRGVYEQYF. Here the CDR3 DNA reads TGTGCCAGCGGGCTTTGGGACTCCCGAGGAGTCTACGAGCAGTACTTC.

The CDR3 protein is CASSTLYSGGGYGYTF. DNA for the CDR3: TGTGCCAGCAGCACCCTCTATTCGGGGGGAGGCTATGGCTACACCTTC. The V and J genes are TRBV11-3 and TRBJ1-2, with D possibly TRBD1 on 5 matching bases. The CDR3 has 16 residues. Trimming removed 5 bases at V and 4 bases at J, with 20 bases between. Germline CDR1 is SGHNT and CDR2 is YENEEA.

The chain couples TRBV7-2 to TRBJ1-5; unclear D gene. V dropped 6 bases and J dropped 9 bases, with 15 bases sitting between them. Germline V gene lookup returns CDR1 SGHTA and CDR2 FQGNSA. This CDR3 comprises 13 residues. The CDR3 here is CASSRETLGPQHF. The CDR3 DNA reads TGTGCCAGCAGTAGGGAGACACTCGGGCCCCAGCATTTT. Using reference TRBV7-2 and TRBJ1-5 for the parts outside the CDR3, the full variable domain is GAGVSQSPSNKVTEKGKDVELRCDPISGHTALYWYRQSLGQGLEFLIYFQGNSAPDKSGLPSDRFSAERTGGSVSTLTIQRTQQEDSAVYLCASSRETLGPQHFGDGTRLSIL.

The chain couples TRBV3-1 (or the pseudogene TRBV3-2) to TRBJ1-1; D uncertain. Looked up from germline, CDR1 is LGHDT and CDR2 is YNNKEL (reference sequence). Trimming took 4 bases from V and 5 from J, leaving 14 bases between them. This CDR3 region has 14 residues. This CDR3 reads CASSRMDRSTEAFF. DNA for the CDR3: TGTGCCAGCAGCCGCATGGATAGATCAACTGAAGCTTTCTTT.

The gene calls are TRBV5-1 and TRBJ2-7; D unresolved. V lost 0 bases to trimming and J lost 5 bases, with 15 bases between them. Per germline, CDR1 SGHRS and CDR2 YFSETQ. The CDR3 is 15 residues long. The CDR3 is CASSLAAPPSHEQYF. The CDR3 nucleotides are TGCGCCAGCAGCTTGGCCGCACCCCCGTCCCACGAGCAGTACTTC.

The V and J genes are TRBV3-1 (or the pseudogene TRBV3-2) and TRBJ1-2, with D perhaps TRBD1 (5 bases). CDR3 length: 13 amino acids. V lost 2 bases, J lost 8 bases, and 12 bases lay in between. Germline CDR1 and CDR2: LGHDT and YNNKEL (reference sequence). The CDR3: CASSQWGSGGYTF. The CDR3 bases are TGTGCCAGCAGCCAATGGGGGTCAGGGGGCTACACCTTC.

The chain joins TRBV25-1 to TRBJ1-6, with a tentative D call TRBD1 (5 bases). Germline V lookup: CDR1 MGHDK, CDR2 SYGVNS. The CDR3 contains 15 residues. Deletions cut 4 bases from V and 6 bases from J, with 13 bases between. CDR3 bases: TGTGCCAGCAGTGCAATCGGGGGGTTTAATTCACCCCTCCACTTT. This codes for CASSAIGGFNSPLHF.

The DNA for the CDR3 is TGTGCCAGCAGGCCCCAACAGAACACTGAAGCTTTCTTT. It yields the protein CASRPQQNTEAFF. The chain employs TRBV27 and TRBJ1-1; no reliable D call. Germline V gene sequence: CDR1 MNHEY, CDR2 SMNVEV (reference sequence). The CDR3 contains 13 residues. With 6 bases removed from V and 1 base from J, the gap between germline ends came to 9 bases.

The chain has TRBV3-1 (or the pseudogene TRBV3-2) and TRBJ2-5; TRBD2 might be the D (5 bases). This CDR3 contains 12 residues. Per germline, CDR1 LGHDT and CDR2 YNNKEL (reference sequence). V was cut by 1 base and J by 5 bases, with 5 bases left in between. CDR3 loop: CASSQGRETQYF. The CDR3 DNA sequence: TGTGCCAGCAGCCAAGGGAGGGAGACCCAGTACTTC.

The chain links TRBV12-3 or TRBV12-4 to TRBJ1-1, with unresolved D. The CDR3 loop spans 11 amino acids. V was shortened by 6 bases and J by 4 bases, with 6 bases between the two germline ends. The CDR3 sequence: CASRVGTEAFF. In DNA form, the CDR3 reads TGTGCCAGCAGGGTGGGCACTGAAGCTTTCTTT.